These 32 T cell receptor beta chains share one sample of origin, sequenced in a study of control samples from healthy donors and cancer patients. The protocol was immunoSEQ multiplex PCR, while the TCRdb copy is restricted to in-frame clones and leaves out a portion. The profile shows around 170,000 clones, approximately 86% of them singletons. The sample was blood. The receptors stem from a woman aged 25 to 39 in good health.

This chain joins TRBV7-9 and TRBJ2-2; the D gene is possibly TRBD2 (6 bases). V shed 8 bases and J shed 1 base, with 8 bases lying between them. Germline CDR1 reads SEHNR; CDR2 reads FQNEAQ (reference sequence). This CDR3 contains 13 residues. CDR3 in DNA: TGTGCCAGCCGGCGGGGGAACACCGGGGAGCTGTTTTTT. Amino acids: CASRRGNTGELFF.

The V gene is TRBV19, the J gene TRBJ2-3; D is ambiguous. V lost 1 base, J lost 5 bases, and 4 bases lay in between. In germline, CDR1 is LNHDA, CDR2 SQIVND (reference sequence). The CDR3 runs 12 residues. The DNA of the CDR3 is TGTGCCAGTAGTATAGGAGGAGATACGCAGTATTTT. Its protein product is CASSIGGDTQYF.

This chain uses TRBV27 with TRBJ2-3; 11 bases line up with TRBD2. The length of the CDR3 is 19 residues. CDR1 and CDR2 (germline): MNHEY, SMNVEV (reference sequence). With 2 bases clipped from V and 1 base from J, the junction kept 11 bases outside the gene matches. CDR3 sequence: CASSLVAGGLAGGTDTQYF. CDR3 in DNA: TGTGCCAGCAGTTTAGTAGCGGGAGGGCTCGCGGGGGGCACAGATACGCAGTATTTT.

V gene TRBV30 combines with J gene TRBJ1-1; 9 nucleotides match TRBD1. Unmatched junction bases numbered 6, after V lost 5 bases and J lost 5 bases. Germline loops: CDR1 GTSNPN, CDR2 SVGIG (reference sequence). The CDR3 spans 13 residues. For the CDR3, the DNA is TGTGCCTGGGAACAGGGGGCGGGGACTGAAGCTTTCTTT. The encoded protein is CAWEQGAGTEAFF. Supplemented by reference TRBV30 and TRBJ1-1, the full variable domain reads SQTIHQWPATLVQPVGSPLSLECTVEGTSNPNLYWYRQAAGRGLQLLFYSVGIGQISSEVPQNLSASRPQDRQFILSSKKLLLSDSGFYLCAWEQGAGTEAFFGQGTRLTVV.

The chain has TRBV27 and TRBJ1-6, with 8 bases lining up with TRBD1. CDR1 is MNHEY, CDR2 SMNVEV, per germline (reference sequence). V was clipped by 6 bases and J by 2 bases; unmatched bases: 3. This CDR3 has 15 residues. The CDR3 protein is CASREQGAYNSPLHF. DNA of the CDR3: TGTGCCAGCAGAGAACAGGGGGCCTATAATTCACCCCTCCACTTT.

The V gene is TRBV6-5, the J gene TRBJ2-7; 9 nucleotides match TRBD1. The CDR3 loop spans 12 amino acids. V dropped 6 bases and J dropped 5; count of bases not matched to a gene: 2. Germline V lookup: CDR1 MNHEY, CDR2 SVGAGI. CDR3 in amino acids: CASRGTGNEQYF. For the CDR3, the DNA is TGTGCCAGCAGGGGGACAGGGAACGAGCAGTACTTC.

This clone appeared a single time. The chain is built from TRBV13 and TRBJ2-7, with D possibly TRBD1 on 6 matching bases. Germline CDR1 is PRHDT and CDR2 is FYEKMQ (reference sequence). With 8 bases removed from V and 2 bases from J, the gap between germline ends came to 10 bases. The CDR3 length is 12 residues. The CDR3 here is CASRRQAYEQYF. The CDR3 region has the DNA TGTGCCAGCCGTAGACAGGCCTACGAGCAGTACTTC.

The chain joins TRBV6-5 to TRBJ2-5; 12 bases map to TRBD2. The V gene's germline CDR1 is MNHEY and CDR2 SVGAGI. The CDR3 contains 14 residues. V gave up 8 bases and J gave up 5 bases; unmatched junction bases: 6. Here the CDR3 reads CASASGGAGETQYF. The CDR3 DNA sequence: TGTGCCAGCGCTAGCGGGGGGGCCGGGGAGACCCAGTACTTC.

This clone was picked up a small number of times. The chain links TRBV7-8 to TRBJ1-5; D is unclear. Trimming left V 1 base short and J 2 bases short, with 9 bases between. CDR1 and CDR2 (germline): SGHVS, FQNEAQ. This CDR3 has 15 amino acids. CDR3 sequence: CASSLGVRGNQPQHF. The CDR3 DNA follows: TGTGCCAGCAGCTTAGGGGTTAGGGGCAATCAGCCCCAGCATTTT.

The CDR3 here is CASLRDRGGEKLFF. CDR3 DNA: TGTGCCAGCCTCCGGGACCGTGGTGGTGAAAAACTGTTTTTT. V usage is TRBV2 and J usage is TRBJ1-4; TRBD1 is a possible D gene (5 bases). Germline CDR1 SNHLY, CDR2 FYNNEI. Trimming took 8 bases from V and 7 from J, leaving 17 bases between them. CDR3 size: 14 residues.

This sequence joins TRBV2 and TRBJ2-7; D is unresolved. The germline V and J ends were trimmed by 6 bases and 3 bases, with 6 bases remaining between them. The CDR3 runs 11 residues. The V gene's germline CDR1 is SNHLY and CDR2 FYNNEI. CDR3 in DNA: TGTGCCAGCAGGTACAGCTACGAGCAGTACTTC. Translation gives CASRYSYEQYF.

This sequence joins TRBV20-1 and TRBJ1-4; D is possibly TRBD1 (6 bases). Germline assignment: CDR1 DFQATT and CDR2 SNEGSKA (reference sequence). The CDR3 is 11 residues long. Trimming stripped 5 bases from V and 8 bases from J, with 9 bases between. This chain's CDR3 is CSAQRGEKLFF. The DNA of the CDR3 is TGCAGTGCTCAGAGGGGGGAAAAACTGTTTTTT.

The V gene is TRBV7-8, the J gene TRBJ2-7, with a possible D match to TRBD1 (5 bases). Germline CDR1 is SGHVS and CDR2 is FQNEAQ. Deletions cut 5 bases from V and 4 bases from J, with 9 bases between. This CDR3 region has 12 residues. The CDR3 spells CASSLRAYEQYF. In DNA, the CDR3 is TGTGCCAGCAGCCTCAGGGCATACGAGCAGTACTTC.

This clone appeared once. This sequence joins TRBV19 and TRBJ2-1; D might be TRBD1 (5 bases). This CDR3 has 15 residues. The germline V and J ends were trimmed by 3 bases and 6 bases, with 15 bases remaining between them. Germline V gives CDR1 LNHDA, CDR2 SQIVND (reference sequence). The CDR3 spells CASSIGAGSRNEQFF. CDR3 DNA: TGTGCCAGTAGTATTGGTGCAGGGTCTCGCAATGAGCAGTTCTTC. The full variable domain, rest sourced from reference TRBV19 and TRBJ2-1, is DGGITQSPKYLFRKEGQNVTLSCEQNLNHDAMYWYRQDPGQGLRLIYYSQIVNDFQKGDIAEGYSVSREKKESFPLTVTSAQKNPTAFYLCASSIGAGSRNEQFFGPGTRLTVL.

The rearrangement links TRBV7-6 to TRBJ1-1, with 7 positions matching TRBD1. Germline CDR1 is SGHVS and CDR2 is FNYEAQ. The CDR3 consists of 15 residues. V shed 5 bases and J 0 bases; nucleotides not matched to a gene: 6. Here the CDR3 reads CASSETGLMNTEAFF. The CDR3 DNA sequence: TGTGCCAGCAGCGAGACAGGGTTGATGAACACTGAAGCTTTCTTT.

The CDR3 nucleotides read TGCGCCAGCAGCCAAACCGAGCGGGGGGGCCTAGATACGCAGTATTTT. It translates to CASSQTERGGLDTQYF. The chain carries TRBV4-1 and TRBJ2-3; 10 bases are shared with TRBD2. CDR3 length: 16 residues. CDR1 and CDR2 (germline): MGHRA, YSYEKL. The V gene end was trimmed by 2 bases and the J gene end by 5 bases; junction bases not matched to a gene: 7.

The CDR3 DNA reads TGTGCCTGGAGTCCAACGACTTCAACTAATGAAAAACTGTTTTTT. This gives the protein CAWSPTTSTNEKLFF. J is TRBJ1-4 and V is TRBV30; D uncertain. There are 15 residues in the CDR3. V was trimmed by 2 bases and J by 0 bases, leaving 10 bases between them. Germline values: CDR1 GTSNPN, CDR2 SVGIG (reference sequence).

This chain links TRBV11-3 with TRBJ2-3; D not certain. Per germline, CDR1 SGHNT and CDR2 YENEEA. V gave up 0 bases and J gave up 6 bases, with 7 bases separating them. The CDR3 length is 13 residues. The chain's CDR3 is CASSLDSLDTQYF. The CDR3 DNA sequence: TGTGCCAGCAGCTTAGATTCCCTGGATACGCAGTATTTT.

The chain combines TRBV19 with TRBJ1-5; the D gene is possibly TRBD1 (6 bases). CDR1 LNHDA and CDR2 SQIVND come from the germline V gene (reference sequence). The CDR3 runs 14 residues. Deletions cut 4 bases from V and 3 bases from J, with 10 bases between. CDR3 bases: TGTGCCAGTAGTACGACAGGCCCCAATCAGCCCCAGCATTTT. Translation gives CASSTTGPNQPQHF.

The V and J genes are TRBV25-1 and TRBJ2-7; no firm D call. The CDR3 sequence is 12 residues long. Trimming cost V 5 bases and J 6 bases, with 11 bases left between them. Germline CDR1 and CDR2: MGHDK and SYGVNS. The CDR3 reads CASSSPVREQYF. CDR3 sequence (DNA): TGTGCCAGCAGTTCCCCTGTGCGCGAGCAGTACTTC.

For the CDR3, the DNA is TGTGCCAGCAGTCCAAGCGACAGGGGGGAGCAGTACTTC. Amino acids: CASSPSDRGEQYF. The V and J genes are TRBV28 and TRBJ2-7, with 9 bases fitting TRBD1. The germline gives CDR1 MDHEN, CDR2 SYDVKM. There are 13 residues in the CDR3. With 5 bases clipped from V and 7 bases from J, the junction kept 6 bases outside the gene matches.

The table lists this clone with a count of one. The chain carries TRBV5-5 and TRBJ1-5; no firm D call. The germline gives CDR1 SGHKS, CDR2 YYEKEE (reference sequence). The CDR3 totals 11 residues. V was trimmed by 6 bases and J by 6 bases, leaving 7 bases between them. CDR3: CASTPAQPQHF. The CDR3 bases are TGTGCCAGCACCCCTGCTCAGCCCCAGCATTTT.

The chain combines TRBV21-1 with TRBJ1-2; the table assigns TRBD1, which was not confirmed against the DNA. TRBV21-1 is deemed a pseudogene. This CDR3 is built from 13 residues. CDR3 sequence reads: CASGQQGLNGYTF. The CDR3 nucleotides are TGTGCCAGCGGACAACAGGGGCTGAATGGCTACACCTTC.

Here the CDR3 reads CASSLLGPGSGDTQYF. The CDR3 bases are TGTGCCAGCAGTTTATTGGGGCCGGGTTCGGGAGATACGCAGTATTTT. This chain connects TRBV27 to TRBJ2-3; TRBD1 might be the D (5 bases). This CDR3 spans 16 amino acids. Per germline, CDR1 MNHEY and CDR2 SMNVEV (reference sequence). Between the trimmed V and J ends, which lost 1 base and 5 bases, there was a span of 16 bases.

The V and J genes are TRBV14 and TRBJ1-1, with 7 bases aligning to TRBD1. The CDR3 length is 14 residues. From germline, CDR1 is SGHDN and CDR2 FVKESK. Losses at the gene ends were 7 bases for V and 7 bases for J; bases not matched to a gene: 12. The chain's CDR3 is CASTLSDRAYEAFF. In DNA, the CDR3 is TGTGCCAGCACCCTTAGCGACAGGGCCTATGAAGCTTTCTTT. Full variable domain (missing parts from reference TRBV14 and TRBJ1-1): EAGVTQFPSHSVIEKGQTVTLRCDPISGHDNLYWYRRVMGKEIKFLLHFVKESKQDESGMPNNRFLAERTGGTYSTLKVQPAELEDSGVYFCASTLSDRAYEAFFGQGTRLTVV.

The table lists this clone with a few counts. The V call is TRBV28, the J call TRBJ1-6; no firm D call. Germline V gene data show CDR1 as MDHEN and CDR2 as SYDVKM. The CDR3 contains 12 residues. Deletions cut 5 bases from V and 9 bases from J, with 8 bases between. The CDR3: CASSTPLSPLHF. The CDR3 nucleotides read TGTGCCAGCAGTACCCCGCTTTCACCCCTCCACTTT.

The chain joins TRBV24-1 to TRBJ2-6, with 8 bases lining up with TRBD1. Germline trimming cut 6 bases from V and 4 bases from J; bases unmatched to any gene: 7. CDR3 length equals 16 residues. CDR1 is KGHDR, CDR2 SFDVKD, per germline. The CDR3 loop is CATSRTGHLGANVLTF. For the CDR3, the DNA is TGTGCCACCAGTCGGACAGGGCATTTGGGGGCCAACGTCCTGACTTTC.

J is TRBJ1-4 and V is TRBV14; tentatively, D is TRBD1 (6 bases). Germline loops: CDR1 SGHDN, CDR2 FVKESK. V was trimmed by 5 bases and J by 5 bases, leaving 18 bases between them. This CDR3 contains 16 residues. CDR3 sequence: CASSEAAQGWNEKLFF. CDR3 nucleotides: TGTGCCAGCAGCGAAGCCGCACAGGGATGGAATGAAAAACTGTTTTTT.

This chain joins TRBV29-1 and TRBJ2-1; maybe TRBD1 (5 bases). From germline, CDR1 is SQVTM and CDR2 ANQGSEA. The CDR3 contains 13 residues. Trimming cost V 3 bases and J 6 bases, with 12 bases left between them. CDR3 bases: TGCAGCGTTGACGTAGGACACACCAATGAGCAGTTCTTC. This sequence encodes CSVDVGHTNEQFF.

This clone was seen once. This chain links TRBV9 with TRBJ2-1; possibly TRBD1 for D (5 bases). CDR3 size: 20 residues. Trimming shortened V by 4 bases and J by 7 bases, and 33 bases separated the two germline ends. Germline V gives CDR1 SGDLS, CDR2 YYNGEE. In nucleotides, the CDR3 is TGTGCCAGCAGCCCGAGACCCCAATTACTACTTGAGTTGGGGCAAAATGAGCAGTTCTTC. As protein: CASSPRPQLLLELGQNEQFF.

This chain connects TRBV5-1 to TRBJ1-1, with a tentative D call TRBD1 (5 bases). V gave up 4 bases and J gave up 4 bases, with 20 bases separating them. The CDR3 covers 16 residues. Per the germline V gene, CDR1 is SGHRS and CDR2 is YFSETQ. The chain's CDR3 is CASSPLGQGPGTEAFF. In nucleotides, the CDR3 is TGCGCCAGCAGCCCCCTAGGGCAGGGTCCGGGCACTGAAGCTTTCTTT.

The chain is built from TRBV18 and TRBJ2-1, with 13 bases identical to TRBD2. The CDR3 length is 20 residues. Germline lookup yields CDR1 KGHSH and CDR2 LQKENI. V gave up 0 bases and J gave up 0 bases; unmatched junction bases: 8. The CDR3 is CASSPPRLAGGLNSYNEQFF. Here the CDR3 DNA reads TGTGCCAGCTCACCACCCCGACTAGCGGGGGGCCTAAACTCCTACAATGAGCAGTTCTTC.